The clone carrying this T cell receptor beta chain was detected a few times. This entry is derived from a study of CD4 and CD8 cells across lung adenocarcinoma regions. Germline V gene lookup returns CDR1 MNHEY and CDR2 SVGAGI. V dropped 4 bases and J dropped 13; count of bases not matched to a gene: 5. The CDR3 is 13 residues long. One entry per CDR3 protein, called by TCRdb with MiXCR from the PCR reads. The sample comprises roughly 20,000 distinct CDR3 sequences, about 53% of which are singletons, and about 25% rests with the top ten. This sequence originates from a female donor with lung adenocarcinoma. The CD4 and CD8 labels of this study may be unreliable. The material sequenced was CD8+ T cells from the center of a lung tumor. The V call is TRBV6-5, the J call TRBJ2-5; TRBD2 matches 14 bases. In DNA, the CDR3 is TGTGCCAGCAGTTTGGGACTAGCGGGAGCGGTGTACTTC. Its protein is CASSLGLAGAVYF.